This TCR beta chain was captured by sequencing in a study of shared clonotypes between healthy human individuals. The authors combined CD45RO+ cells with CCR7-negative CD45RA+ TemRA cells as CD8 memory. Overall study results and limits: Sorted-subset sequencing was shown by rarefaction to be incomplete despite large depth. Compared with memory subsets, naive subsets generally had larger estimated richness.

Details on this clone: Antigen specificity is unknown.

Generated by immunoSEQ multiplex PCR, the TCRdb table keeps only in-frame clones and is missing some. The profile shows a few hundred thousand clones, around nine tenths of them singletons. Sequences were obtained from memory CD8+ T cells sorted from blood. Subset described: CD45RO+ cells pooled with CCR7-negative TemRA cells. The source of this sequence is a young man in good health.

CDR3 in amino acids: CASSTNYYEQYF. The DNA of the CDR3 is TGTGCCAGCAGCACCAATTATTACGAGCAGTACTTC. The V call is TRBV7-8, the J call TRBJ2-7, with unresolved D. There are 12 residues in the CDR3. Germline V lookup: CDR1 SGHVS, CDR2 FQNEAQ. V lost 5 bases, J lost 4 bases, and 9 bases lay in between.